Listed below are T cell receptor beta chains from one sample, sequenced in a study of cytomegalovirus exposure and HLA in healthy donors. Using immunoSEQ multiplex PCR, the repertoire was profiled, and TCRdb retains in-frame clones only, with some absent. The sample holds some 120,000 clones. Sequencing was carried out using PBMCs. These receptor sequences come from a man between 35 and 55 years old in good health and CMV-seronegative. Each CDR3 is given with its conserved first and last residue. D genes are given only for firm matches.

v_gene	j_gene	d_gene	CDR3nt	CDR3aa
TRBV9	TRBJ2-3	.	TGTGCCAGCTCGTCCACAGATACGCAGTATTTT	CASSSTDTQYF
TRBV6-1	TRBJ1-3	.	TGTGCCAGCATCATGGACTTCTCTGGAAACACCATATATTTT	CASIMDFSGNTIYF
TRBV6-6	TRBJ2-7	TRBD1	TGTGCCAGCAGACATACTTATGGGACAGGGACCTACGAGCAGTACTTC	CASRHTYGTGTYEQYF
TRBV15	TRBJ1-6	.	TGTGCCACCAGCAGAGGAGGATTCAGGGATAATTCACCCCTCCACTTT	CATSRGGFRDNSPLHF
TRBV6-5	TRBJ1-1	TRBD1	TGTGCCAGCAGTTACCGGACAGGGTATAACACTGAAGCTTTCTTT	CASSYRTGYNTEAFF
TRBV14	TRBJ1-2	TRBD1	TGTGCCAGCAGCCCTTGGGACAGAAGTAACTATGGCTACACCTTC	CASSPWDRSNYGYTF
TRBV11-1	TRBJ2-5	TRBD2	TGTGCCAGCAGCTCCCCGGCTAGCGGCCAAGAGACCCAGTACTTC	CASSSPASGQETQYF
TRBV5-1	TRBJ2-5	TRBD2	TGCGCCAGCAGCTTGGTCCTAGCGGGAGTAGGGGAGACCCAGTACTTC	CASSLVLAGVGETQYF
TRBV4-1	TRBJ2-5	TRBD2	TGCGCCAGCAGCCCCTTTTCATCTAGCGGGAAGAGCGAGACCCAGTACTTC	CASSPFSSSGKSETQYF
TRBV19	TRBJ2-7	.	TGTGCCAGTAGTATGCGGGGAGGCGAGCAGTACTTC	CASSMRGGEQYF
TRBV10-1	TRBJ2-5	.	TGCGCCAGCAGTGAGTCATCGGGGAGGGAGACCCAGTACTTC	CASSESSGRETQYF
TRBV10-1	TRBJ2-1	TRBD2	TGCGCCAGCAGTGAGCGACTAGCGGGCTACAATGAGCAGTTCTTC	CASSERLAGYNEQFF
TRBV6-5	TRBJ2-7	TRBD2	TGTGCCAGCAGTTACTCGAATCGGGGGGCCTACGAGCAGTACTTC	CASSYSNRGAYEQYF
TRBV6-6	TRBJ2-7	TRBD2	TGTGCCAGCAGGTTAGCGGGAGGGCACTACGAGCAGTACTTC	CASRLAGGHYEQYF
TRBV7-9	TRBJ2-3	TRBD1	TGTGCCAGCAGCTTAGCGGGGACAGGGCCCGATACGCAGTATTTT	CASSLAGTGPDTQYF
TRBV2	TRBJ2-1	.	TGTGCCAGCAGTGGGCAGGGTTCGTACAATGAGCAGTTCTTC	CASSGQGSYNEQFF
TRBV7-9	TRBJ2-5	.	TGTGCCAGCAGCCTTGTGGGGGGGGGCCGGAGGGAGACCCAGTACTTC	CASSLVGGGRRETQYF
TRBV2	TRBJ1-1	.	TGTGCCAGCAGTGACCGGCGGACAGACACTGAAGCTTTCTTT	CASSDRRTDTEAFF
TRBV6-5	TRBJ2-1	.	TGTGCCGCCGGGCAGGGCCACAATGAGCAGTTCTTC	CAAGQGHNEQFF
TRBV11-3	TRBJ2-1	.	TGTGCCAGCAGCTTACCGGGAGTACTGTACAATGAGCAGTTCTTC	CASSLPGVLYNEQFF
TRBV2	TRBJ1-2	.	TGTGCCAGCTCAAGGGACATCTATGGCTACACCTTC	CASSRDIYGYTF
TRBV4-3	TRBJ2-1	TRBD2	TGCGCCAGCAGCCGCAGGGTACTAGCGGGAGTATTAGGTTACAATGAGCAGTTCTTC	CASSRRVLAGVLGYNEQFF
TRBV27	TRBJ2-7	.	TGTGCCAGCAGTGCGGCGAGGGCCTACGAGCAGTACTTC	CASSAARAYEQYF
TRBV5-1	TRBJ1-2	TRBD1	TGCGCCAGCAGCTTTGGAGGGACAGGGACCTTTGCCGGCTACACCTTC	CASSFGGTGTFAGYTF
TRBV29-1	TRBJ1-2	TRBD1	TGCAGCGGGGTGACAGGGGGAAACTATGGCTACACCTTC	CSGVTGGNYGYTF
TRBV5-1	TRBJ1-2	.	TGCGCCAGCAGCTTGGGGACAGCTTCCTATGGCTACACCTTC	CASSLGTASYGYTF
TRBV11-2	TRBJ1-5	.	TGTGCCAGCAGCTTAGAGACAGGAAGCAATCAGCCCCAGCATTTT	CASSLETGSNQPQHF
TRBV7-9	TRBJ2-2	.	TGTGCCAGCAGCCCGAAAGCTGTTCGTTACGAGCTGTTTTTT	CASSPKAVRYELFF
TRBV21-1	TRBJ2-7	.	TGTGCCAGCGAGCTCACCCCGGACGGACTTTTCTCCTACGAGCAGTACTTC	CASELTPDGLFSYEQYF
TRBV6-1	TRBJ2-7	.	TGTGCCACCTCGCCGGGACAACCTTACGAGCAGTACTTC	CATSPGQPYEQYF
TRBV19	TRBJ1-3	.	TGTGCCAGTAATTATGGAGCAATCGGAAACACCATATATTTT	CASNYGAIGNTIYF
TRBV5-1	TRBJ2-1	.	TGCGCCAGCAGCTTGGTGGCAGGGACTTATGATGAGCAGTTCTTC	CASSLVAGTYDEQFF
TRBV5-5	TRBJ1-1	.	TGTGCCAGCAGCTTGGAGGGACTTCTGAACACTGAAGCTTTCTTT	CASSLEGLLNTEAFF
TRBV2	TRBJ2-7	.	TGTGCCGGCCTCGGCGGGACCTTGACCTACGAGCAGTACTTC	CAGLGGTLTYEQYF
TRBV15	TRBJ1-3	TRBD1	TGTGCCACCAGCAGGGGACAGGGGTCTGGAAACACCATATATTTT	CATSRGQGSGNTIYF
TRBV4-1	TRBJ1-4	.	TGCGCCAGCAGCCAAGCGGGGGGCCTTGCAACTAATGAAAAACTGTTTTTT	CASSQAGGLATNEKLFF
TRBV27	TRBJ2-7	.	TGTGCCAGCAGCCGCGGCTACGAGCAGTACTTC	CASSRGYEQYF
TRBV7-3	TRBJ2-1	.	TGTGCCAGCAGCTTAATGAGGGGGATATACAATGAGCAGTTCTTC	CASSLMRGIYNEQFF
TRBV7-3	TRBJ1-2	.	TGTGCCAGCAGCTTAGGGAGGAGTTATGGCTACACCTTC	CASSLGRSYGYTF
TRBV10-1	TRBJ1-2	.	TGCGCCAGCACCCCGCGTAGGGGCCATCGTATGACCTTC	CASTPRRGHRMTF
TRBV4-2	TRBJ1-5	.	TGTGCCAGCAGCCAAGATGATTCGTCGGATCAGCCCCAGCATTTT	CASSQDDSSDQPQHF
TRBV30	TRBJ2-7	.	TGTGCCTGGAGCTCCCCGGGACAAGGTTCCTACGAGCAGTACTTC	CAWSSPGQGSYEQYF
TRBV19	TRBJ2-2	.	TGTGCCAGTAGTATAGGTGGGGAGACCGGGGAGCTGTTTTTT	CASSIGGETGELFF
TRBV30	TRBJ1-5	TRBD1	TGTGCCTGGAGTGTAACTACAGGGGTCGGCAATCAGCCCCAGCATTTT	CAWSVTTGVGNQPQHF
TRBV18	TRBJ2-1	.	TGTGCCAGCTCACCCCCGGCGGGACAGATATCCTACAATGAGCAGTTCTTC	CASSPPAGQISYNEQFF
TRBV4-2	TRBJ2-1	.	TGTGCCAGCAGCCAAGATTCAGACAATGAGCAGTTCTTC	CASSQDSDNEQFF
TRBV11-3	TRBJ2-1	.	TGTGCCAGCAGCTTGGAGGGGATCGATGAGCAGTTCTTC	CASSLEGIDEQFF
TRBV11-3	TRBJ2-5	TRBD1	TGTGCCAGCAGCTTAGGGAGGACAGGGTTCCAGGAGACCCAGTACTTC	CASSLGRTGFQETQYF
TRBV6-1	TRBJ2-7	TRBD1	TGTGCCAGCAGTGGATCCCGGACAGGGGCCTACGAGCAGTACTTC	CASSGSRTGAYEQYF